The source of this TCR beta chain is a study of blood T cell repertoires in COVID-19. Background on the study: The United States, Italy and Spain supplied acute and convalescent COVID-19 samples. Sources were T cells, B-cell-depleted T cells, or PBMCs; the material itself was cDNA or gDNA.

As handled by the study authors: Estimates of nucleated cell counts were drawn from the amplification of reference gene primers. Produced via immunoSEQ multiplex PCR; TCRdb's table is partial and in-frame only. That table is the source of V, J and clone size, and D and trimming were worked out from the DNA. This sample carries almost 400,000 clones, about 90% of them seen once, and the ten largest clones take 2% to 2.5%. Losses at the gene ends were 8 bases for V and 1 base for J; bases not matched to a gene: 7. CDR1 and CDR2 (germline): MNHEY, SVGAGI. The CDR3 runs 15 residues. Enrollment of patients from Seattle took place during active infection, with longitudinal follow-up.

This TCR derives from a woman aged 55-70 years with COVID-19, enrolled during active disease. Source material: peripheral blood. The chain couples TRBV6-5 to TRBJ2-7, with TRBD1 matching over 11 bases. The CDR3 DNA reads as TGTGCCAGCCAAGTGCGGGACAGGGGGTCCTACGAGCAGTACTTC. Its translation: CASQVRDRGSYEQYF.